The clone carrying this TCR beta chain was seen more than once but under ten times. Its target is unknown. The data originate from a study of breast tumors, draining lymph nodes, adjacent tissues. One entry per CDR3 protein, called by TCRdb with MiXCR from the multiplex PCR reads. The sample records some 230,000 distinct CDR3 sequences, approximately 36% being singletons. The lymph nodes were axillary draining lymph nodes from breast cancer patients. Broader study findings: Tumor and nontumor repertoires were significantly more similar in luminal-like than in basal-like breast cancer. Tumor TCR diversity was below lymph nodes but above nontumor tissue. Data only fit, rather than demonstrated, lymph node origin of most tumor T cells. Findings are consistent with lymph node origin and intratumoral expansion of most tumor T cells.

The CDR3 runs to 17 residues. The V and J ends lost 3 bases and 11 bases, in that order; junction bases with no gene match: 17. Germline CDR1 reads MGHDK; CDR2 reads SYGVNS. Sequences were obtained from axillary lymph node tissue. The J gene is TRBJ2-3, the V gene TRBV25-1; TRBD1 aligns across 10 bases. The source is a female donor with breast cancer. Some clones in this sample may be carry-over from other donors' samples. CDR3: CASSDLGQGRSYNEQYF. In DNA, the CDR3 is TGTGCCAGCAGTGACCTGGGACAGGGGCGATCTTACAATGAGCAGTATTTT.